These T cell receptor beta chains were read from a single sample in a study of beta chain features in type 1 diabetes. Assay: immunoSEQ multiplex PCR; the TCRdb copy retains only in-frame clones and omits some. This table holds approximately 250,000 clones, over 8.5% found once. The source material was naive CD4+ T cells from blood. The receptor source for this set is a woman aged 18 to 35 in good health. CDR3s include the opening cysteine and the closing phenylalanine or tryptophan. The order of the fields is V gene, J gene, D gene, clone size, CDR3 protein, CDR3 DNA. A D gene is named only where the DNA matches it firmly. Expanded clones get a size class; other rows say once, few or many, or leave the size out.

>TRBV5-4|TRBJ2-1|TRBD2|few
CASSSGTTFGNEQFF
TGTGCCAGCAGCTCGGGGACTACCTTTGGGAATGAGCAGTTCTTC
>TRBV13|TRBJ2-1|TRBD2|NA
CASSLRREGLNEQFF
TGTGCCAGCAGCTTGCGCCGGGAGGGTCTGAATGAGCAGTTCTTC
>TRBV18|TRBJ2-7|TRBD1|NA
CASSRDRGLRYEQYF
TGTGCCAGCTCACGGGACAGGGGGTTACGATACGAGCAGTACTTC
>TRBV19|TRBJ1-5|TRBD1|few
CASSLGQGSPPQHF
TGTGCCAGTAGTTTAGGACAGGGGAGCCCTCCCCAGCATTTT
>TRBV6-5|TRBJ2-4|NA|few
CASSDQGSIQYF
TGTGCCAGCAGCGATCAGGGGAGCATTCAGTACTTC
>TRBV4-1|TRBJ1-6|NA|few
CASSQDSPRNNSPLHF
TGCGCCAGCAGCCAAGATTCCCCGCGTAATAATTCACCCCTCCACTTT
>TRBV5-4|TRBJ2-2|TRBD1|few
CASSPRQGNTGELFF
TGTGCCAGCAGCCCTCGACAGGGTAATACCGGGGAGCTGTTTTTT
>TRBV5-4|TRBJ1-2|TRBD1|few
CASSLRSGQKSYGYTF
TGTGCCAGCAGCTTGAGGTCGGGACAGAAATCCTATGGCTACACCTTC
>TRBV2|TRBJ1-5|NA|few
CATAGLSNQPQHF
TGTGCCACCGCAGGTCTCAGCAATCAGCCCCAGCATTTT
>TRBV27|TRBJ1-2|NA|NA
CASRGPELDYGYTF
TGTGCCAGCAGAGGACCCGAACTAGACTATGGCTACACCTTC
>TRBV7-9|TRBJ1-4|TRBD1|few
CASSPGQGFTEKLFF
TGTGCCAGCAGCCCTGGACAGGGGTTTACTGAAAAACTGTTTTTT
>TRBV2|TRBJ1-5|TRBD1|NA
CASTLMDRGNNQPQHF
TGTGCCAGCACTCTGATGGACAGGGGGAACAATCAGCCCCAGCATTTT
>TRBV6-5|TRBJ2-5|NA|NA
CASRTRGGQETQYF
TGTGCCAGCAGAACCAGGGGAGGGCAAGAGACCCAGTACTTC
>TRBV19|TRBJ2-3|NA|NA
CASSLRSSTDTQYF
TGTGCCAGTAGTCTCAGATCTAGCACAGATACGCAGTATTTT
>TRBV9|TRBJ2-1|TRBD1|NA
CASSTETGGLGEQFF
TGTGCCAGCAGCACCGAGACAGGGGGCTTGGGTGAGCAGTTCTTC
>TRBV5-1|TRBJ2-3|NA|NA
CASSLALVTGTDTQYF
TGCGCCAGCAGCTTGGCCTTGGTAACTGGCACAGATACGCAGTATTTT